The rows below give T cell receptor beta chains drawn from one sample of a study of high-grade serous ovarian cancer treatment subgroups. Sequencing used immunoSEQ multiplex PCR; TCRdb keeps in-frame clones, though not all of them. This table holds some 5,000 clones, roughly 78% found once. The sample consisted of tumor tissue. The receptor set was obtained from a human donor with high-grade serous ovarian cancer. CDR3s include the opening cysteine and the closing phenylalanine or tryptophan. The D gene is left open where the match is weak. For some rows the clone size is stated as once, few or many, or as a class when expanded; others skip it.

NA	NA	TRBV20-1	TRBJ2-7	CSARDSYEQYF	TGCAGTGCTAGAGACAGCTACGAGCAGTACTTC
TRBD1	NA	TRBV10-3	TRBJ2-2	CAISESGDSGELFF	TGTGCCATCAGTGAGTCCGGGGACAGCGGGGAGCTGTTTTTT
TRBD1	few	TRBV7-9	TRBJ2-6	CASSLQTGSGANVLTF	TGTGCCAGCAGCCTGCAGACAGGGTCTGGGGCCAACGTCCTGACTTTC
NA	NA	TRBV6-1	TRBJ2-1	CASKASSYNEQFF	TGTGCCAGCAAGGCCAGCTCCTACAATGAGCAGTTCTTC
NA	NA	TRBV19	TRBJ1-5	CASSEVPQGGQPQHF	TGTGCCAGTAGTGAGGTCCCCCAGGGTGGTCAGCCCCAGCATTTT
TRBD2	NA	TRBV28	TRBJ2-3	CASGGRAGTDTQYF	TGTGCCAGCGGCGGGAGGGCCGGCACAGATACGCAGTATTTT
TRBD1	large	TRBV19	TRBJ2-7	CASSRDRVFYEQYF	TGTGCCAGTAGTCGGGACAGGGTATTTTACGAGCAGTACTTC
TRBD2	NA	TRBV15	TRBJ2-2	CATSRERGRDTGELFF	TGTGCCACCAGCAGAGAACGTGGGAGGGACACCGGGGAGCTGTTTTTT
NA	NA	TRBV11-1	TRBJ1-4	CASTIGATNEKLFF	TGTGCCAGCACTATCGGTGCAACTAATGAAAAACTGTTTTTT
TRBD2	NA	TRBV5-1	TRBJ2-7	CASSPVTSGAYEQYF	TGCGCCAGCAGCCCGGTGACTAGCGGGGCCTACGAGCAGTACTTC
NA	once	TRBV7-6	TRBJ2-7	CASSLGRDYEQYF	TGTGCCAGCAGCTTAGGCAGAGACTACGAGCAGTACTTC
NA	NA	TRBV7-9	TRBJ2-1	CASSLADEQFF	TGTGCCAGCAGCTTGGCCGATGAGCAGTTCTTC
NA	NA	TRBV11-2	TRBJ2-3	CASSPEVATEYF	TGTGCCAGCAGCCCCGAAGTGGCCACGGAGTATTTT
NA	NA	TRBV18	TRBJ1-6	CASSPRDSSYNSPLHF	TGTGCCAGCTCACCACGAGATAGCTCCTATAATTCACCCCTCCACTTT
NA	NA	TRBV7-2	TRBJ2-2	CASSFGLSNTGELFF	TGTGCCAGCAGCTTCGGCCTCTCCAACACCGGGGAGCTGTTTTTT
TRBD1	NA	TRBV9	TRBJ1-6	CASSVGQGINSPLHF	TGTGCCAGCAGCGTAGGACAGGGGATCAATTCACCCCTCCACTTT
NA	NA	TRBV2	TRBJ2-1	CASSEAGGWGRSYNEQFF	TGTGCCAGCAGTGAAGCGGGGGGCTGGGGGAGATCCTACAATGAGCAGTTCTTC
TRBD1	NA	TRBV13	TRBJ1-2	CASSSSKVGQGDGYTF	TGTGCCAGCAGCTCCTCGAAAGTGGGACAGGGGGATGGCTACACCTTC
NA	NA	TRBV6-6	TRBJ2-2	CASSYIPNGAGELFF	TGTGCCAGCAGTTACATCCCGAACGGGGCCGGGGAGCTGTTTTTT
TRBD2	NA	TRBV4-3	TRBJ2-3	CASSQQPGLAGDTQYF	TGCGCCAGCAGCCAACAACCGGGACTAGCGGGGGATACGCAGTATTTT
TRBD2	NA	TRBV5-5	TRBJ2-3	CASSLGTSGRGDTQYF	TGTGCCAGCAGCTTGGGGACTAGCGGGAGAGGAGATACGCAGTATTTT
NA	NA	TRBV18	TRBJ2-5	CASSLQETQYF	TGTGCCAGCTCACTTCAAGAGACCCAGTACTTC
TRBD2	NA	TRBV9	TRBJ2-5	CASSLTPGLAEETQYF	TGTGCCAGCAGCCTCACCCCCGGACTAGCGGAAGAGACCCAGTACTTC
NA	NA	TRBV4-1	TRBJ2-1	CASSQEARDNEQFF	TGCGCCAGCAGCCAAGAAGCACGGGACAATGAGCAGTTCTTC
NA	few	TRBV2	TRBJ2-7	CASSVTVTGYEQYF	TGTGCCAGCAGTGTAACGGTGACCGGCTACGAGCAGTACTTC
TRBD1	few	TRBV5-1	TRBJ1-1	CASSTGQGTTEAFF	TGCGCCAGCAGCACGGGACAGGGTACCACTGAAGCTTTCTTT
TRBD1	NA	TRBV27	TRBJ2-3	CASSLPGGTQYF	TGTGCCAGCAGTCTCCCAGGGGGTACGCAGTATTTT
NA	NA	TRBV6-1	TRBJ1-4	CASSELMSEKLFF	TGTGCCAGCAGTGAACTGATGAGTGAAAAACTGTTTTTT
NA	NA	TRBV2	TRBJ1-3	CASRLNSGNTIYF	TGTGCCAGCAGGTTAAACTCTGGAAACACCATATATTTT
TRBD2	NA	TRBV9	TRBJ2-3	CASSVGRGDSTDTQYF	TGTGCCAGCAGCGTAGGCCGGGGGGATAGCACAGATACGCAGTATTTT
NA	few	TRBV5-1	TRBJ1-4	CASRGTTSTNEKLFF	TGCGCCAGCAGAGGGACAACCTCAACTAATGAAAAACTGTTTTTT
TRBD2	NA	TRBV7-2	TRBJ2-1	CASSPEGSGGAGQFF	TGTGCCAGCAGCCCAGAGGGTAGCGGGGGGGCCGGGCAGTTCTTC
NA	NA	TRBV5-4	TRBJ1-2	CASSLVAGSNYGYTF	TGTGCCAGCAGCTTGGTGGCAGGGTCAAACTATGGCTACACCTTC
NA	few	TRBV19	TRBJ1-4	CASKASGGQGEKLFF	TGTGCCAGTAAAGCGTCGGGGGGGCAGGGTGAAAAACTGTTTTTT
NA	NA	TRBV6-5	TRBJ1-2	CASSYSKSPRSGGYTF	TGTGCCAGCAGTTACTCGAAATCCCCCCGGTCAGGTGGCTACACCTTC
TRBD1	NA	TRBV4-3	TRBJ1-1	CASSQFTGAPNTEAFF	TGCGCCAGCAGCCAGTTTACAGGGGCACCGAACACTGAAGCTTTCTTT
TRBD2	NA	TRBV5-1	TRBJ2-1	CASSLGTSSYNEQFF	TGCGCCAGCAGCTTGGGGACTAGCTCCTACAATGAGCAGTTCTTC
NA	NA	TRBV27	TRBJ1-5	CASSLSGREYQPQHF	TGTGCCAGCAGTTTATCAGGCAGGGAATATCAGCCCCAGCATTTT
NA	NA	TRBV19	TRBJ1-2	CASSTLRVGYTF	TGTGCCAGTAGTACCCTCAGGGTGGGCTACACCTTC
TRBD1	NA	TRBV7-3	TRBJ2-7	CASSPLRDRDYEQYF	TGTGCCAGCAGCCCCCTCCGGGACAGGGATTACGAGCAGTACTTC
NA	few	TRBV13	TRBJ2-1	CASSRDKRSNEQFF	TGTGCCAGCAGCCGGGACAAACGCTCAAATGAGCAGTTCTTC
TRBD1	few	TRBV5-6	TRBJ1-1	CASSFFGAGGNTEAFF	TGTGCCAGCAGCTTCTTCGGGGCAGGGGGGAACACTGAAGCTTTCTTT
NA	few	TRBV6-1	TRBJ1-5	CASSEMDGESGSAPQHF	TGTGCCAGCAGTGAAATGGATGGGGAGTCGGGTTCTGCGCCCCAGCATTTT
NA	NA	TRBV11-2	TRBJ1-4	CASSPGWAGINEKLFF	TGTGCCAGCAGCCCAGGGTGGGCAGGGATTAATGAAAAACTGTTTTTT
NA	few	TRBV19	TRBJ1-3	CASRIDPARGNTIYF	TGTGCCAGTAGGATCGACCCAGCGAGGGGAAACACCATATATTTT
NA	NA	TRBV7-8	TRBJ2-6	CASSLPGSGANVLTF	TGTGCCAGCAGCTTACCAGGGTCTGGGGCCAACGTCCTGACTTTC
NA	NA	TRBV2	TRBJ1-2	CASSDRGSYGYTF	TGTGCCAGCAGTGATCGGGGGAGCTATGGCTACACCTTC
NA	NA	TRBV15	TRBJ2-7	CATSRSGGPGEKTYEQYF	TGTGCCACCAGCAGGTCAGGTGGCCCGGGGGAGAAAACCTACGAGCAGTACTTC
NA	NA	TRBV7-2	TRBJ1-1	CASSLGQLNTEAFF	TGTGCCAGCAGCTTAGGGCAGCTGAACACTGAAGCTTTCTTT
NA	NA	TRBV7-9	TRBJ1-5	CASNSQADQPQHF	TGTGCCAGCAACTCCCAGGCCGATCAGCCCCAGCATTTT
NA	NA	TRBV9	TRBJ2-2	CASSVVRGPVGELFF	TGTGCCAGCAGCGTAGTACGAGGGCCTGTCGGGGAGCTGTTTTTT